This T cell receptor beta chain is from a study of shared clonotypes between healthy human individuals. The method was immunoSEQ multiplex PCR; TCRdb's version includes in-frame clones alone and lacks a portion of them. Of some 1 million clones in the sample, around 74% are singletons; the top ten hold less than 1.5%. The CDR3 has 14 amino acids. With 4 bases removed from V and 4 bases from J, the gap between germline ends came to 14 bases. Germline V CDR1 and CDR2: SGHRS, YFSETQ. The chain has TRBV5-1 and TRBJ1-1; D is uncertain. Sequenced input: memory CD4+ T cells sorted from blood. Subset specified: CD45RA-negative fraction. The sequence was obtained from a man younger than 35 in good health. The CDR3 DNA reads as TGCGCCAGCAGCCCGTCGGAGGGAACCACTGAAGCTTTCTTT. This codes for CASSPSEGTTEAFF.